This entry features one T cell receptor beta chain sequence. What it binds is unknown. These data are taken from a study of early T cells in non-severe SARS-CoV-2 infection. Study in general: RNA in bulk from unsorted whole blood was sequenced, and chains were unpaired.

Individual cDNA molecules received unique molecular identifiers. TCRdb independently ran MiXCR on the 5' RACE reads; one entry per CDR3 protein. Here the sample spans about 100,000 distinct CDR3 sequences, 9.5% to 13% being singletons. Points from the study as a whole: Clonotype matching in VDJdb favored anti-spike CD8 responses and did not capture private and CD4 specificities.

The source material was whole blood. The sequence came from an adult who was a healthcare worker with PCR-confirmed SARS-CoV-2 infection or an uninfected control (not recorded which).

The CDR3 DNA reads as TGTGCCAGCTCACCACCGGAGCGGGTCCGACGCAATGAGCAGTTCTTC. It encodes CASSPPERVRRNEQFF. The chain carries TRBV18 and TRBJ2-1; a possible D gene is TRBD2 (6 bases). From germline, CDR1 is KGHSH and CDR2 LQKENI. V shed 0 bases and J shed 6 bases, with 15 bases lying between them. This CDR3 has 16 amino acids.